The clone carrying this T cell receptor (beta chain) was counted many times. Bulk TCR libraries used previously described methods and listed TCR primers. TCRdb reprocessed the PCR reads with MiXCR, giving one entry per CDR3 protein. The sample has 550,000 to 750,000 distinct CDR3 sequences, about 20% seen once. The data are from a study of molecular identifiers for immune sequencing clone quantification. This CDR3 is 15 amino acids long. Trimming cost V 6 bases and J 0 bases, with 12 bases left between them. Looked up from germline, CDR1 is MNHEY and CDR2 is SVGAGI. Material: naive CD8+ T cells from blood, with Jurkat cell RNA spiked in. The subset denotes: FACS-sorted CD8+CD4-CCR7+CD45RA+ naive T cells. The rearrangement uses TRBV6-5 and TRBJ1-5, with D uncertain. The TCR comes from a human donor in good health. Some libraries in this study had Jurkat cell RNA spiked in. The DNA of the CDR3 is TGTGCCAGCAGCCCCCGATACAATAGCAATCAGCCCCAGCATTTT. It translates to CASSPRYNSNQPQHF.